This T cell receptor beta chain was sequenced in a study of blood T cell repertoires in COVID-19. Overall study: Both acute and convalescent COVID-19 samples were obtained from the United States, Italy and Spain. PBMCs, B-cell-depleted T cells, or T cells provided the cDNA or gDNA that made up the material.

Trimming left V 0 bases short and J 6 bases short, with 17 bases between. The length of the CDR3 is 16 residues. Germline CDR1 and CDR2: MNHEY and SVGAGI. Per the authors' pipeline: Reference gene primer amplification gave nucleated cell count estimates. The protocol was immunoSEQ multiplex PCR, while the TCRdb copy is restricted to in-frame clones and leaves out a portion. D and trimming come from the DNA, and the V and J calls and clone size come from that table. The sample gives approximately 50,000 clones, 70% to 80% of which show up once; about 25% is in the top ten. The sequence was obtained from a man between 65 and 85 years old with acute or convalescent COVID-19. The specimen sequenced was peripheral blood. The rearrangement joins TRBV6-5 to TRBJ1-2; no reliable D call. The CDR3 DNA is TGTGCCAGCAGTTACTCGACACTTAATGTTAGGCATGGCTACACCTTC. It is translated as CASSYSTLNVRHGYTF.